The 22 T cell receptor beta chains reported below all come from one sample, sequenced in a study of cytomegalovirus exposure and HLA in healthy donors. Primers included in the PCR were 60 Vbeta and 13 Jbeta primers. Here immunoSEQ multiplex PCR was the method, and the copy in TCRdb shows in-frame clones only, minus some. Among 110,000 to 150,000 clones, around three quarters were seen once, and the ten largest hold about 6.8%. The sample taken for sequencing was PBMCs. These receptors originate from a middle-aged man in good health and CMV-seropositive.

This clone was detected only a few times. The V gene is TRBV18, the J gene TRBJ2-3; 8 bases are shared with TRBD1. V lost 5 bases to trimming and J lost 3 bases; unmatched junction nucleotides: 4. The CDR3 has 14 amino acids. CDR1 and CDR2 (germline): KGHSH, LQKENI. This chain's CDR3 is CASSKRQGTDTQYF. The DNA for the CDR3 is TGTGCCAGCTCAAAACGACAGGGGACAGATACGCAGTATTTT.

The chain couples TRBV7-2 to TRBJ2-1; TRBD2 matches 8 bases. Losses at the gene ends were 5 bases for V and 5 bases for J; bases not matched to a gene: 11. Germline lookup yields CDR1 SGHTA and CDR2 FQGNSA. The CDR3 is 16 residues long. In DNA, the CDR3 is TGTGCCAGCAGCCAGGAGCCGGCGGGAGGAGACAATGAGCAGTTCTTC. Translating gives CASSQEPAGGDNEQFF.

The chain joins TRBV5-1 to TRBJ2-7, with 7 bases identical to TRBD1. With V trimmed by 0 bases and J by 9 bases, 9 bases remained unmatched. CDR1 SGHRS and CDR2 YFSETQ come from the germline V gene. The CDR3 length is 14 residues. The CDR3 sequence is CASSLGGRQGAQYF. Written as DNA, the CDR3 is TGCGCCAGCAGCTTGGGTGGACGACAGGGAGCGCAGTACTTC.

The chain's CDR3 is CASSLIGTGADTQYF. The CDR3 region has the DNA TGTGCCAGCAGCTTAATTGGGACAGGCGCAGATACGCAGTATTTT. The chain links TRBV7-2 to TRBJ2-3; TRBD1 matches 8 bases. The J segment lost 4 bases and the V segment lost 2 bases, leaving 5 bases of the junction unmatched. The germline V gene encodes CDR1 SGHTA and CDR2 FQGNSA. The length of the CDR3 is 15 residues.

V usage is TRBV5-6 and J usage is TRBJ2-7; 9 positions agree with TRBD1. V trimming: 4 bases; J trimming: 2 bases; junction bases outside the gene matches: 4. Germline values: CDR1 SGHDT, CDR2 YYEEEE. The CDR3 contains 14 residues. The CDR3 DNA reads TGTGCCAGCAGCCGGACAGGGGAAACCTACGAGCAGTACTTC. It specifies CASSRTGETYEQYF.

V and J are TRBV6-1 and TRBJ1-5; D is undetermined. CDR1 is MNHNS, CDR2 SASEGT, per germline. The germline V and J ends were trimmed by 5 bases and 5 bases, with 10 bases remaining between them. The CDR3 extends over 13 amino acids. DNA of the CDR3: TGTGCCAGCAGTCCTCAGTGGTATCAGCCCCAGCATTTT. It is translated as CASSPQWYQPQHF.

This clone showed up just a few times. The chain uses TRBV19 and TRBJ1-1, with 11 bases that match TRBD1. Germline loops: CDR1 LNHDA, CDR2 SQIVND (reference sequence). V was pared by 8 bases and J by 5 bases, with 25 bases of the junction left unmatched. The CDR3 is 20 amino acids. CDR3 sequence (DNA): TGTGCCAGTGTCGAGTTGGGGACAGGGGGGACTCCGATATCGAATACTGAAGCTTTCTTT. It encodes CASVELGTGGTPISNTEAFF.

A single count supports this clone. The chain uses TRBV6-6 and TRBJ2-3; 9 bases match TRBD1. The CDR3 extends over 15 amino acids. Germline CDR1 is MNHNY and CDR2 is SVGAGI (reference sequence). Trimming removed 2 bases from V and 5 bases from J; junction bases left unmatched: 5. Here the CDR3 reads CASSYPTGGEDTQYF. CDR3 DNA: TGTGCCAGCAGTTACCCGACAGGGGGAGAAGATACGCAGTATTTT.

The rearrangement joins TRBV30 to TRBJ1-3, with D maybe TRBD1 (5 bases). V shed 4 bases and J shed 9 bases, with 16 bases lying between them. This CDR3 has 13 amino acids. CDR1 is GTSNPN and CDR2 is SVGIG in the germline V gene (reference sequence). As DNA, the CDR3 is TGTGCCTGGAATTTTCAGGGAGGAGGCACCATATATTTT. This gives the protein CAWNFQGGGTIYF.

This clone has just a few counts. The identical CDR3 is also encoded by other nucleotide sequences in the sample. In DNA, the CDR3 is TGTGCCAGCAGTTACTCCTATGGGGAGAACTACGAGCAGTACTTC. Translating gives CASSYSYGENYEQYF. This chain links TRBV6-5 with TRBJ2-7; maybe TRBD2 (5 bases). CDR3 length: 15 residues. Germline V gene sequence: CDR1 MNHEY, CDR2 SVGAGI. With 0 bases removed from V and 3 bases from J, the gap between germline ends came to 12 bases.

This clone has a handful of counts. This rearrangement joins TRBV27 to TRBJ2-1; TRBD2 aligns across 8 bases. V trimming: 4 bases; J trimming: 5 bases; junction bases outside the gene matches: 7. CDR1 MNHEY and CDR2 SMNVEV come from the germline V gene (reference sequence). CDR3 size: 15 residues. The CDR3 sequence: CASSSALAVDNEQFF. Written as DNA, the CDR3 is TGTGCCAGCAGTTCGGCACTAGCGGTTGACAATGAGCAGTTCTTC.

This clone has just one count. The chain couples TRBV28 to TRBJ1-5; TRBD1 matches at 9 bases. V lost 1 base, J lost 5 bases, and 9 bases stayed unmatched. This CDR3 is 17 amino acids long. Germline loops: CDR1 MDHEN, CDR2 SYDVKM. The CDR3 here is CASSLSSGTGYDQPQHF. In DNA, the CDR3 is TGTGCCAGCAGTTTATCTTCCGGGACAGGGTACGATCAGCCCCAGCATTTT.

This sequence joins TRBV4-3 and TRBJ1-1; 8 positions match TRBD1. V gave up 2 bases and J gave up 6 bases; unmatched junction bases: 5. The CDR3 length is 14 residues. Germline assignment: CDR1 LGHNA and CDR2 YSLEER. CDR3 coding DNA: TGCGCCAGCAGCCAACAGACAGGGGTCCCTGAAGCTTTCTTT. As protein: CASSQQTGVPEAFF.

This sequence joins TRBV7-2 and TRBJ2-3; TRBD1 matches 9 bases. Germline-derived CDR1 and CDR2 are SGHTA and FQGNSA. Losses at the gene ends were 5 bases for V and 4 bases for J; bases not matched to a gene: 10. This CDR3 contains 16 residues. CDR3 in DNA: TGTGCCAGCAGCAAACGGGACAGGGCTAATCCAGATACGCAGTATTTT. Translation gives CASSKRDRANPDTQYF.

The chain is built from TRBV7-9 and TRBJ1-2; 10 bases map to TRBD1. The germline gives CDR1 SEHNR, CDR2 FQNEAQ (reference sequence). V lost 4 bases to trimming and J lost 3 bases; unmatched junction nucleotides: 2. The CDR3 contains 14 residues. CDR3 residues: CASSWTGGDYGYTF. The CDR3 region has the DNA TGTGCCAGCAGCTGGACAGGGGGGGACTATGGCTACACCTTC. The full variable domain, completed using reference TRBV7-9 and TRBJ1-2, is DTGVSQNPRHKITKRGQNVTFRCDPISEHNRLYWYRQTLGQGPEFLTYFQNEAQLEKSRLLSDRFSAERPKGSFSTLEIQRTEQGDSAMYLCASSWTGGDYGYTFGSGTRLTVV.

The chain combines TRBV27 with TRBJ2-1; perhaps TRBD2 as D (5 bases). This CDR3 region has 17 residues. V was shortened by 3 bases and J by 4 bases, with 19 bases between the two germline ends. Germline V lookup: CDR1 MNHEY, CDR2 SMNVEV (reference sequence). The CDR3, as DNA: TGTGCCAGCAGTTTCCAACTGGGAGCAGGAATATACAATGAGCAGTTCTTC. Its protein is CASSFQLGAGIYNEQFF.

The rearrangement uses TRBV6-5 and TRBJ1-2, with D uncertain. The CDR3 extends over 15 amino acids. From germline, CDR1 is MNHEY and CDR2 SVGAGI. The V end was cut by 2 bases, the J end by 2 bases, with 12 bases between. CDR3 sequence: CASSYQRGKNYGYTF. The CDR3 region has the DNA TGTGCCAGCAGTTACCAACGCGGAAAGAACTATGGCTACACCTTC.

The chain recombines TRBV5-1 with TRBJ2-5, with TRBD2 as a possible D gene (6 bases). CDR1 SGHRS and CDR2 YFSETQ come from the germline V gene. The CDR3 contains 14 residues. Trimming left V 5 bases short and J 2 bases short, with 13 bases between. The CDR3 nucleotides are TGCGCCAGCAGAGGGGTTAGCGGACAAGAGACCCAGTACTTC. This sequence encodes CASRGVSGQETQYF.

The chain uses TRBV2 and TRBJ2-7, with D unclear. In germline, CDR1 is SNHLY, CDR2 FYNNEI. The CDR3 has 11 residues. Trimming shortened V by 7 bases and J by 3 bases, and 7 bases separated the two germline ends. CDR3 protein: CASTVRYEQYF. In DNA, the CDR3 is TGTGCCAGCACAGTCCGCTACGAGCAGTACTTC.

The genes are TRBV6-1 and TRBJ2-2, with 9 positions matching TRBD2. J gave up 1 base and V 7 bases, and 4 bases lay outside the gene matches. CDR3 length: 15 amino acids. CDR1 and CDR2 from the germline V gene are MNHNS and SASEGT. CDR3 DNA sequence: TGTGCCAGCAACGTAGCGGGGGTGAACACCGGGGAGCTGTTTTTT. The encoded protein is CASNVAGVNTGELFF.

This chain uses TRBV6-1 with TRBJ1-2; possible D gene TRBD1, 6 bases. The germline gives CDR1 MNHNS, CDR2 SASEGT. The CDR3 extends over 15 amino acids. V was clipped by 11 bases and J by 3 bases, with 22 bases between them. The CDR3, as DNA: TGTGCCTCATCGACAGGACCCACGACTGACTATGGCTACACCTTC. Translated: CASSTGPTTDYGYTF.

This clone was counted a single time. The chain uses TRBV4-2 and TRBJ1-3; unclear D gene. Germline CDR1 and CDR2: LGHNA and YNFKEQ. This CDR3 has 14 amino acids. V lost 3 bases and J 3 bases, leaving 9 bases between the germline ends. As DNA, the CDR3 is TGTGCCAGCAGCCACACAGAGGGTGGAAACACCATATATTTT. Encoded protein: CASSHTEGGNTIYF.